The sequence of this TCR beta chain was determined in a study of T cell responses to AZD1222 COVID-19 vaccine. The method was immunoSEQ multiplex PCR; TCRdb's version includes in-frame clones alone and lacks a portion of them. The sample includes 130,000 or so clones, roughly nine tenths seen only once; the top ten take 6.5% to 8%. Material: peripheral blood, obtained 28 days after the second dose of the MenACWY control vaccine. The receptor was derived from an adult who received the MenACWY meningococcal vaccine as a control.

CDR3 DNA sequence: TGTGCCAGCAGTAGGGACAGTTCTAATGAAAAACTGTTTTTT. Encoded protein: CASSRDSSNEKLFF. The chain uses TRBV6-5 and TRBJ1-4; the match to TRBD1 covers 7 bases. Germline lookup yields CDR1 MNHEY and CDR2 SVGAGI. The CDR3 runs 14 residues. V shed 5 bases, J shed 3 bases, and the junction held 3 bases outside the gene matches.